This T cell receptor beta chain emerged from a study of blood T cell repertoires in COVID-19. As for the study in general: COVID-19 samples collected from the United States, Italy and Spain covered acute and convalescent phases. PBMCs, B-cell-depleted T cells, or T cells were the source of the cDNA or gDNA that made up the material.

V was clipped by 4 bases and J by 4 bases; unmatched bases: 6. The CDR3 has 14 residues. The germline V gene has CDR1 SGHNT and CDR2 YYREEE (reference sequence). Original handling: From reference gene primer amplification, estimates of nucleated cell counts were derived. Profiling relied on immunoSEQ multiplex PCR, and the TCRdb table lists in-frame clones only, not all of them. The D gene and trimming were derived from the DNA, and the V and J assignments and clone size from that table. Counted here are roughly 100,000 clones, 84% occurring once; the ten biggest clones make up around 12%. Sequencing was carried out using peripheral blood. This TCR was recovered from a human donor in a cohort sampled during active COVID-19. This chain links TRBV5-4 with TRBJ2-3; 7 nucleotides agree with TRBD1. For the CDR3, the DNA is TGTGCCAGCAGCAAAAACAGGGGATCAGATACGCAGTATTTT. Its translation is CASSKNRGSDTQYF.